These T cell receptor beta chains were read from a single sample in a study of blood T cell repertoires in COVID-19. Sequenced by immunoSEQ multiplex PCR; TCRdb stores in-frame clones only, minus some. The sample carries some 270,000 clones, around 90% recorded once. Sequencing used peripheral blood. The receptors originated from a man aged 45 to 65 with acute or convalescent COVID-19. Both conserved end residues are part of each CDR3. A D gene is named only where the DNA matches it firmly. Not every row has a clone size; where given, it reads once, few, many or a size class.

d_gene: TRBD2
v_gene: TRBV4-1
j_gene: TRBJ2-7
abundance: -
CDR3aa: CASSQGSGVGYEQYF
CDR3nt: TGCGCCAGCAGCCAAGGGAGCGGGGTGGGCTACGAGCAGTACTTC

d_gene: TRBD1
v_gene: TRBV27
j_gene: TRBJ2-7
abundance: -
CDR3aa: CASSSRQGGPYEQYF
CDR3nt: TGTGCCAGCAGTTCCCGACAGGGGGGTCCCTACGAGCAGTACTTC

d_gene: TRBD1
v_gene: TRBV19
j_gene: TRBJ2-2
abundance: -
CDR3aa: CASTRGQGQTTGELFF
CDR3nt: TGTGCCAGTACCAGGGGACAGGGCCAAACAACCGGGGAGCTGTTTTTT

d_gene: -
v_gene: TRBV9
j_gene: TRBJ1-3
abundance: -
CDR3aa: CASSPGGGNSGNTIYF
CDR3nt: TGTGCCAGCAGCCCGGGGGGCGGGAACTCTGGAAACACCATATATTTT

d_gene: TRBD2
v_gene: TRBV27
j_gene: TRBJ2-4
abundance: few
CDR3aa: CASSQAGGNIQYF
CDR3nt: TGTGCCAGCTCACAGGCCGGGGGGAACATTCAGTACTTC

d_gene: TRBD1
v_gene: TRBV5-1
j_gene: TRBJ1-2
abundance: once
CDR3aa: CASSLDRGSYGYTF
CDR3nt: TGCGCCAGCAGCTTGGACAGGGGTTCATATGGCTACACCTTC

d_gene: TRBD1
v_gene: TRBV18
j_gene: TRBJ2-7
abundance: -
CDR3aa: CASSPGTGTQFEQYF
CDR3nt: TGTGCCAGCTCACCCGGGACAGGCACTCAATTCGAGCAGTACTTC

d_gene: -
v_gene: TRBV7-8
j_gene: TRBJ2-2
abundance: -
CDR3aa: CASSLMRENTGELFF
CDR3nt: TGTGCCAGCAGCTTAATGAGGGAGAACACCGGGGAGCTGTTTTTT

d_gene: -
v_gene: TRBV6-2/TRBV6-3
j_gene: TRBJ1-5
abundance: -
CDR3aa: CASSYWRDQPQHF
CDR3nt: TGTGCCAGCAGTTACTGGAGAGATCAGCCCCAGCATTTT

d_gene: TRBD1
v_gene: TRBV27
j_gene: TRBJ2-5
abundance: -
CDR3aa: CASSWGTGGGETQYF
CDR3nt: TGTGCCAGCAGTTGGGGGACAGGGGGAGGAGAGACCCAGTACTTC

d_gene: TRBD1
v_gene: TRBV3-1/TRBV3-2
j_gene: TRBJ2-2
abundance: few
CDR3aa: CASSTRDSGELFF
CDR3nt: TGTGCCAGCTCCACCCGGGACAGCGGGGAGCTGTTTTTT

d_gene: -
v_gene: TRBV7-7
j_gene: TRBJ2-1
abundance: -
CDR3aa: CASSLGGLNEQFF
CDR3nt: TGTGCTAGCAGCTTAGGGGGACTCAATGAGCAGTTCTTC

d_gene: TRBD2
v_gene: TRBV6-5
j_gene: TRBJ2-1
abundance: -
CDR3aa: CASRLAGGEQFF
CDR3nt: TGTGCCAGCAGACTAGCGGGGGGGGAGCAGTTCTTC

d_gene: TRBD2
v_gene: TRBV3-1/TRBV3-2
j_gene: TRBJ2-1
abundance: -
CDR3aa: CASSPLSGGDPSEQFF
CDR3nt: TGTGCCAGCAGCCCCCTTAGCGGGGGGGACCCCAGTGAGCAGTTCTTC

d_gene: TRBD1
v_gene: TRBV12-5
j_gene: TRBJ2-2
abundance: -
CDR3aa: CASGWTGTGLAGELFF
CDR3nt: TGTGCTAGTGGTTGGACCGGGACAGGGTTGGCCGGGGAGCTGTTTTTT

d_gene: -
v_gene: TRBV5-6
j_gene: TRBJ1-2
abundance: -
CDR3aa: CASSLKAQPIYGYTF
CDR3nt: TGTGCCAGCAGCTTAAAGGCACAGCCTATCTATGGCTACACCTTC

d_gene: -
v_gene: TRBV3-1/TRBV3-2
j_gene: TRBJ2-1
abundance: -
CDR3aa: CASSQDFGASSYNEQFF
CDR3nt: TGTGCCAGCAGCCAAGATTTTGGGGCGAGCTCCTACAATGAGCAGTTCTTC

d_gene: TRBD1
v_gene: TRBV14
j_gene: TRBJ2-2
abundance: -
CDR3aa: CASSDRAGTGELFF
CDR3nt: TGTGCCAGCAGCGACAGGGCGGGCACCGGGGAGCTGTTTTTT

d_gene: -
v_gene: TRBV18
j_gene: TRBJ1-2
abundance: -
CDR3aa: CASSPEFYLNYGYTF
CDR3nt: TGTGCCAGCTCCCCTGAGTTCTACCTTAACTATGGCTACACCTTC

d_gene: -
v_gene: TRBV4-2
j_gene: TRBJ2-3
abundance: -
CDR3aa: CASSNRGDTQYF
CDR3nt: TGTGCCAGCAGCAACCGGGGAGATACGCAGTATTTT

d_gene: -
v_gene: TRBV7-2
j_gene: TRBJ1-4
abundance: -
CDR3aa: CASSLGRQQPHLEKLFF
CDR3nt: TGTGCCAGCAGCTTGGGGCGGCAACAGCCCCATTTAGAAAAACTGTTTTTT

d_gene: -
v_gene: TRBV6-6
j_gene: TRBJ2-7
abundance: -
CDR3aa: CASSYSSRDYEQYF
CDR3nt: TGTGCCAGCAGTTACTCCTCCCGAGACTACGAGCAGTACTTC

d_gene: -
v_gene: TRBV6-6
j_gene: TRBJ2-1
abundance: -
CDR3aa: CASSPDTSNEQFF
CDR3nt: TGTGCCAGCAGCCCCGATACTAGTAATGAGCAGTTCTTC

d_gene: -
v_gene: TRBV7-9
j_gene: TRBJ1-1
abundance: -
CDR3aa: CASSLGGYNTEAFF
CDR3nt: TGTGCCAGCAGCTTAGGAGGTTACAACACTGAAGCTTTCTTT

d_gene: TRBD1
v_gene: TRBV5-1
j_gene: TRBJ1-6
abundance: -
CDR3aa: CASSTDRQGYNSPLHF
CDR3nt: TGCGCCAGCAGCACGGACCGACAGGGCTATAATTCACCCCTCCACTTT

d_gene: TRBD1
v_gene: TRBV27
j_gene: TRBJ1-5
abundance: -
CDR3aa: CASRRSGTDNQPQHF
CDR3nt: TGTGCCAGCAGGCGGAGTGGGACAGATAATCAGCCCCAGCATTTT

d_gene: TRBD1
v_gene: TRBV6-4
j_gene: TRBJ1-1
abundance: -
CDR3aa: CASSGTGETEAFF
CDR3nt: TGTGCCAGCTCGGGGACAGGGGAAACTGAAGCTTTCTTT

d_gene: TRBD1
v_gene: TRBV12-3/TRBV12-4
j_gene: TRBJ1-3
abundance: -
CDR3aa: CASRGQFEGTIYF
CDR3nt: TGTGCCAGCAGGGGACAGTTTGAGGGCACCATATATTTT

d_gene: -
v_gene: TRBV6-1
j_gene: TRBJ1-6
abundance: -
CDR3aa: CASRQVNRDSRPLHF
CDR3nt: TGTGCCAGCAGACAAGTGAACCGGGACTCCCGACCCCTCCACTTT

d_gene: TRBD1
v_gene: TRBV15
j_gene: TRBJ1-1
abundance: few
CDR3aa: CATSKTGVRNTEAFF
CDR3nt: TGTGCCACCAGCAAAACAGGGGTGCGGAACACTGAAGCTTTCTTT

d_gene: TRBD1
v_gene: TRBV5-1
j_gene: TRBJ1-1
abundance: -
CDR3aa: CASTPSLTGTGVHTEAFF
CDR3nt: TGCGCCAGCACCCCATCCCTCACCGGGACAGGGGTGCACACTGAAGCTTTCTTT

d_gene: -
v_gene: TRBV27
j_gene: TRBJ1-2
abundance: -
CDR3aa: CASSGYQGYTF
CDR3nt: TGTGCCAGCAGTGGTTATCAGGGCTACACCTTC

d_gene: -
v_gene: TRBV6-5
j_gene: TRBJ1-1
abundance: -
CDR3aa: CASSSFTGNTEAFF
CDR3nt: TGTGCCAGCAGTTCCTTCACAGGGAACACTGAAGCTTTCTTT

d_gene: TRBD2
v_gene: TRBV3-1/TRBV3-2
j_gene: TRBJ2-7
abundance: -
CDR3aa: CASSEAGGPKSYEQYF
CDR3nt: TGTGCCAGCAGTGAAGCGGGGGGGCCGAAGTCCTACGAGCAGTACTTC

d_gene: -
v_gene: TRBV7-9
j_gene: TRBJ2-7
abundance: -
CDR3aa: CALSGSQSSSYEQYF
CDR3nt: TGTGCCCTCTCGGGGTCACAAAGCAGTTCCTACGAGCAGTACTTC

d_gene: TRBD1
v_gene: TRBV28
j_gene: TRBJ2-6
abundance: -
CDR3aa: CASTPGQGLSGANVLTF
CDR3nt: TGTGCCAGCACCCCGGGACAGGGTCTGTCTGGGGCCAACGTCCTGACTTTC

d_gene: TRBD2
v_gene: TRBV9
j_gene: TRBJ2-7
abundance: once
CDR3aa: CASSVGSSGGYEQYF
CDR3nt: TGTGCCAGCAGCGTAGGTTCTAGCGGGGGTTACGAGCAGTACTTC

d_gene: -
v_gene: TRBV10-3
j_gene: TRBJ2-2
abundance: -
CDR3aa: CALRPPTGELFF
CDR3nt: TGTGCCTTGCGCCCTCCGACCGGGGAGCTGTTTTTT

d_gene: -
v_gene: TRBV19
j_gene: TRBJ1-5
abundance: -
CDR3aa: CASSIEEGTRNQPQHF
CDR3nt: TGTGCCAGTAGTATAGAGGAGGGAACCCGAAATCAGCCCCAGCATTTT

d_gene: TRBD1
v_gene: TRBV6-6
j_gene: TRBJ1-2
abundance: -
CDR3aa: CASSYRQGSLYGYTF
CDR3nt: TGTGCCAGCAGTTACCGACAGGGATCCCTCTATGGCTACACCTTC

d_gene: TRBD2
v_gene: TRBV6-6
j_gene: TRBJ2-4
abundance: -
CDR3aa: CASSLLSGRGNIQYF
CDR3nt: TGTGCCAGCAGCCTCCTTAGCGGGCGGGGAAACATTCAGTACTTC

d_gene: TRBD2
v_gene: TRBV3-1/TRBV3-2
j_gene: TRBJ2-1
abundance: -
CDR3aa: CASSPTSGNYNEQFF
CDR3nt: TGTGCCAGCAGCCCGACTAGCGGGAACTACAATGAGCAGTTCTTC

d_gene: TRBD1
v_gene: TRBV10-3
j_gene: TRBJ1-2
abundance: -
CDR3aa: CAISETGDHGYTF
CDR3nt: TGTGCCATCAGTGAGACAGGGGATCATGGCTACACCTTC

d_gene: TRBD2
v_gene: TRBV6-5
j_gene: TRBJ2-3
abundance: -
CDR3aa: CASRQSGGRDTQYF
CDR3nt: TGTGCCAGCAGGCAAAGCGGGGGGCGGGATACGCAGTATTTT

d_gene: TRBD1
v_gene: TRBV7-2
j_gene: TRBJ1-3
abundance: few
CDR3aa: CASSLGGRGLTGNTIYF
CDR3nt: TGTGCCAGCAGCTTAGGAGGCAGGGGGCTAACTGGAAACACCATATATTTT

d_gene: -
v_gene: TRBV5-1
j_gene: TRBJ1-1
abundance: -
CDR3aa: CASSPRDSRGAFF
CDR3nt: TGCGCCAGCAGCCCCCGGGACTCCCGTGGGGCTTTCTTT

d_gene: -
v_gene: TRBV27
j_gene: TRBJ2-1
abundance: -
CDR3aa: CASTTSYNEQFF
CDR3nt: TGTGCCAGCACTACCTCCTACAATGAGCAGTTCTTC